The 23 T cell receptor beta chains below were found in one sample sequenced in a study of T-cell memory formation after mild COVID-19. TCRdb reprocessed the 5' RACE reads with MiXCR, giving one entry per CDR3 protein. The data show 190,000 or so distinct CDR3 sequences, 27% seen once. Sequencing used PBMCs or a T cell subset sorted from them (not recorded which). These receptors were taken from an adult woman who had mild COVID-19 (a few samples of this study predate the infection). Cell type and time point are not known.

Ten or more counts support this clonotype. The CDR3 nucleotides are TGTGCCAGCAGTTTTGTCGGGGGGGCAGGTGAGCAGTTCTTC. Translating gives CASSFVGGAGEQFF. The chain combines TRBV12-3 or TRBV12-4 with TRBJ2-1, with 8 bases aligning to TRBD2. Germline trimming cut 3 bases from V and 9 bases from J; bases unmatched to any gene: 7. The CDR3 contains 14 residues.

The chain couples TRBV10-3 to TRBJ2-1; D gene uncertain. The ends were cut back, 8 bases at V and 0 bases at J, with 8 bases in the middle. Germline loops: CDR1 ENHRY, CDR2 SYGVKD. CDR3 length equals 13 residues. The CDR3 loop is CAIGISSYNEQFF. The CDR3 nucleotides read TGTGCCATCGGGATCAGCTCCTACAATGAGCAGTTCTTC.

J is TRBJ1-5 and V is TRBV20-1; D possibly corresponds to TRBD1 (5 bases). With 3 bases removed from V and 0 bases from J, the gap between germline ends came to 12 bases. Germline-derived CDR1 and CDR2 are DFQATT and SNEGSKA (reference sequence). This CDR3 has 15 residues. For the CDR3, the DNA is TGCAGTGCTAGGAGGGACTACGGTAGCAATCAGCCCCAGCATTTT. Its translation: CSARRDYGSNQPQHF.

This chain connects TRBV19 to TRBJ2-1, with D perhaps TRBD2 (6 bases). V was shortened by 7 bases and J by 12 bases, with 13 bases between the two germline ends. The CDR3 is 11 amino acids. Germline V gives CDR1 LNHDA, CDR2 SQIVND (reference sequence). CDR3: CASNGGYGQFF. The CDR3, as DNA: TGTGCCAGTAATGGAGGGTATGGGCAGTTCTTC.

V is TRBV29-1 and J is TRBJ2-5; 7 nucleotides agree with TRBD2. This CDR3 is 15 amino acids long. Germline V lookup: CDR1 SQVTM, CDR2 ANQGSEA. The V segment lost 5 bases and the J segment 1 base; nucleotides outside the gene matches: 10. The CDR3 coding sequence is TGCAGCGTTCTGCCCCCGGGAGGCCCCCAAGAGACCCAGTACTTC. As protein: CSVLPPGGPQETQYF.

The chain employs TRBV14 and TRBJ2-1; 7 nucleotides align to TRBD1. The V gene's germline CDR1 is SGHDN and CDR2 FVKESK. V gave up 0 bases and J gave up 2 bases; unmatched junction bases: 4. The CDR3 has 16 residues. In nucleotides, the CDR3 is TGTGCCAGCAGCCAAGATACAGGGGTAACCTACAATGAGCAGTTCTTC. It yields the protein CASSQDTGVTYNEQFF.

This clonotype was found many times. The CDR3 DNA is TGTGCCAGCAGCTTACTAGGGACAGGGAACACCGGGGAGCTGTTTTTT. It encodes CASSLLGTGNTGELFF. The gene calls are TRBV7-6 and TRBJ2-2; TRBD1 agrees at 8 bases. Germline V gene sequence: CDR1 SGHVS, CDR2 FNYEAQ. This CDR3 has 16 amino acids. Unmatched junction bases numbered 3, after V lost 2 bases and J lost 1 base. The complete variable domain, with remaining parts taken from reference TRBV7-6 and TRBJ2-2, reads GAGVSQSPRYKVTKRGQDVALRCDPISGHVSLYWYRQALGQGPEFLTYFNYEAQQDKSGLPNDRFSAERPEGSISTLTIQRTEQRDSAMYRCASSLLGTGNTGELFFGEGSRLTVL.

This clonotype was detected a few times. The V call is TRBV11-2, the J call TRBJ2-3; 10 bases are a match to TRBD2. Losses at the gene ends were 5 bases for V and 6 bases for J; bases not matched to a gene: 5. The germline gives CDR1 SGHAT, CDR2 FQNNGV. This CDR3 is 14 amino acids long. The CDR3 nucleotides are TGTGCCAGCAGCCCAGCGGGGGGGCCGGATACGCAGTATTTT. Translating gives CASSPAGGPDTQYF.

The chain carries TRBV6-6 and TRBJ1-5; TRBD1 is a possible D gene (5 bases). The CDR3 runs to 14 residues. The germline V gene encodes CDR1 MNHNY and CDR2 SVGAGI (reference sequence). V was cut by 5 bases and J by 6 bases, with 14 bases left in between. CDR3 in amino acids: CASSRDLQVQPQHF. Written as DNA, the CDR3 is TGTGCCAGCAGTCGCGACTTACAGGTTCAGCCCCAGCATTTT.

CDR3 nucleotide sequence: TGTGCCATCAGTGAGAGGGCAGATCTTAACTATGGCTACACCTTC. This codes for CAISERADLNYGYTF. This chain uses TRBV10-3 with TRBJ1-2; D unclear. V shed 2 bases and J shed 1 base, with 11 bases lying between them. The germline V gene has CDR1 ENHRY and CDR2 SYGVKD. The CDR3 length is 15 residues.

The chain carries TRBV6-2 or TRBV6-3 and TRBJ2-1; tentative D call: TRBD2 (5 bases). Germline V gene sequence: CDR1 MNHEY, CDR2 SVGEGT. The V end lost 5 bases, the J end lost 0 bases, and 14 bases lay between the germline ends. The CDR3 has 16 residues. As DNA, the CDR3 is TGTGCCAGCAGTCCCCTTAGGCGGGTCTCCTACAATGAGCAGTTCTTC. This sequence encodes CASSPLRRVSYNEQFF.

This clonotype came up many times. V usage is TRBV4-3 and J usage is TRBJ2-1; TRBD2 matches 12 bases. Germline trimming cut 0 bases from V and 14 bases from J; bases unmatched to any gene: 5. The CDR3 runs 14 residues. Per the germline V gene, CDR1 is LGHNA and CDR2 is YSLEER. The CDR3 reads CASSQDQTSGSKFF. Here the CDR3 DNA reads TGCGCCAGCAGCCAAGATCAGACTAGCGGGAGTAAGTTCTTC.

The chain is built from TRBV4-1 and TRBJ1-2; the D gene is possibly TRBD1 (6 bases). The CDR3 totals 13 residues. With 1 base removed from V and 6 bases from J, the gap between germline ends came to 9 bases. Germline lookup yields CDR1 MGHRA and CDR2 YSYEKL. The DNA for the CDR3 is TGCGCCAGCAGCCAAGCACAGGGCAATGGCTACACCTTC. Its translation: CASSQAQGNGYTF.

This clonotype was observed a handful of times. Here the CDR3 DNA reads TGCGCCAGCAGCTTGGGGGGGCGATGGACAGATACGCAGTATTTT. Its protein is CASSLGGRWTDTQYF. This chain joins TRBV5-1 and TRBJ2-3, with D possibly being TRBD1 (6 bases). The CDR3 covers 15 residues. The ends were cut back, 0 bases at V and 3 bases at J, with 11 bases in the middle. Per germline, CDR1 SGHRS and CDR2 YFSETQ.

A few counts support this clonotype. The V and J genes are TRBV29-1 and TRBJ2-1; no clear D. Trimming removed 5 bases at V and 0 bases at J, with 8 bases between. Germline V gives CDR1 SQVTM, CDR2 ANQGSEA. This CDR3 region has 13 residues. Here the CDR3 DNA reads TGCAGCGTTTTGGGGTACTCCTACAATGAGCAGTTCTTC. Translating gives CSVLGYSYNEQFF.

The rearrangement links TRBV5-6 to TRBJ2-7, with 7 bases lining up with TRBD1. The junction had 0 bases not matched to a gene; V was cut back by 1 base and J by 2 bases. Germline-derived CDR1 and CDR2 are SGHDT and YYEEEE. The CDR3 has 13 amino acids. The CDR3 sequence: CASSLRGPYEQYF. For the CDR3, the DNA is TGTGCCAGCAGCTTGAGGGGGCCCTACGAGCAGTACTTC.

The J gene is TRBJ2-3, the V gene TRBV25-1; a weak D match, TRBD2 (5 bases). Looked up from germline, CDR1 is MGHDK and CDR2 is SYGVNS. V was shortened by 1 base and J by 1 base, with 24 bases between the two germline ends. This CDR3 is 20 amino acids long. The CDR3 nucleotides are TGTGCCAGCAGTGAATGGGAGCGGTATTGGGCGCAGAGGGGCACAGATACGCAGTATTTT. The encoded protein is CASSEWERYWAQRGTDTQYF.

The gene calls are TRBV4-1 and TRBJ2-3; D possibly corresponds to TRBD2 (7 bases). The CDR3 consists of 15 residues. Germline V lookup: CDR1 MGHRA, CDR2 YSYEKL. Trimming removed 1 base at V and 5 bases at J, with 13 bases between. CDR3 protein: CASSQARGGEDTQYF. The DNA for the CDR3 is TGCGCCAGCAGCCAAGCGAGGGGGGGCGAAGATACGCAGTATTTT.

The rearrangement uses TRBV20-1 and TRBJ2-6; D is undetermined. V was pared by 0 bases and J by 2 bases, with 5 bases between. The germline gives CDR1 DFQATT, CDR2 SNEGSKA (reference sequence). This CDR3 is built from 14 residues. The CDR3 region has the DNA TGCAGTGCTAGAGATTTTCCTGGGGCCAACGTCCTGACTTTC. Its translation is CSARDFPGANVLTF.

This clonotype occurred a few times. The J gene is TRBJ1-3, the V gene TRBV11-2; D perhaps matches TRBD1 (5 bases). There are 17 residues in the CDR3. V lost 0 bases, J lost 0 bases, and 12 bases lay in between. CDR1 is SGHAT, CDR2 FQNNGV, per germline. The CDR3 protein is CASSLEAGVHSGNTIYF. The CDR3 nucleotides are TGTGCCAGCAGCTTAGAGGCGGGGGTGCACTCTGGAAACACCATATATTTT.

J is TRBJ1-6 and V is TRBV2; D gene unclear. V gave up 4 bases and J gave up 7 bases, with 8 bases separating them. This CDR3 has 13 residues. CDR1 is SNHLY, CDR2 FYNNEI, per germline. CDR3 residues: CASSGSGNSPLHF. The CDR3 DNA is TGTGCCAGCAGTGGTAGTGGGAATTCACCCCTCCACTTT.

The chain uses TRBV9 and TRBJ2-1, with D perhaps matching TRBD2 (6 bases). The CDR3 consists of 16 residues. The V gene's germline CDR1 is SGDLS and CDR2 YYNGEE. Trimming took off 3 bases at V and 4 bases at J, with 17 bases between the two ends. The CDR3 region is CASSEHGGINYNEQFF. In DNA, the CDR3 is TGTGCCAGCAGCGAGCATGGCGGGATAAATTACAATGAGCAGTTCTTC.

The J gene is TRBJ2-3, the V gene TRBV3-1; TRBD2 matches 11 bases. The V gene's germline CDR1 is LGHDT and CDR2 YNNKEL (reference sequence). J was trimmed by 0 bases and V by 1 base; bases with no gene match: 6. The CDR3 is 18 residues long. The CDR3 sequence: CASSQGLAGKASTDTQYF. CDR3 DNA: TGTGCCAGCAGCCAAGGACTAGCGGGAAAGGCTAGCACAGATACGCAGTATTTT.